These 19 T cell receptor beta chains were all obtained from the same sample, sequenced in a study of blood T cell repertoires in COVID-19. Produced via immunoSEQ multiplex PCR; TCRdb's table is partial and in-frame only. The sample records 45,000 to 50,000 clones, roughly 80% being singletons. The sample taken for sequencing was peripheral blood. The receptors come from a man aged 55 to 69 with active COVID-19.

The chain recombines TRBV2 with TRBJ1-6; perhaps TRBD1 as D (6 bases). The CDR3 spans 14 residues. V lost 6 bases to trimming and J lost 6 bases, with 12 bases between them. Germline V lookup: CDR1 SNHLY, CDR2 FYNNEI. CDR3 sequence: CASSQQGFNSPLHF. CDR3 nucleotides: TGTGCCAGCAGCCAGCAGGGGTTTAATTCACCCCTCCACTTT.

Only one count was recorded for this clone. The chain is built from TRBV6-1 and TRBJ2-5, with a weak D call TRBD1 (6 bases). Deletions cut 2 bases from V and 5 bases from J, with 15 bases between. CDR3 length equals 15 residues. Germline V gives CDR1 MNHNS, CDR2 SASEGT. The chain's CDR3 is CASSEQVGGGETQYF. Here the CDR3 DNA reads TGTGCCAGCAGTGAACAAGTAGGGGGTGGGGAGACCCAGTACTTC.

The chain has TRBV30 and TRBJ1-5, with D maybe TRBD1 (5 bases). Germline V gene data show CDR1 as GTSNPN and CDR2 as SVGIG (reference sequence). V gave up 2 bases and J gave up 4 bases, with 9 bases separating them. CDR3 length: 13 amino acids. The CDR3 nucleotides are TGTGCCTGGAGTCCTCAGGGAAATCAGCCCCAGCATTTT. This codes for CAWSPQGNQPQHF.

This chain connects TRBV6-2 or TRBV6-3 to TRBJ1-1; D ambiguous. Germline V gives CDR1 MNHEY, CDR2 SVGEGT. V lost 6 bases to trimming and J lost 7 bases, with 12 bases between them. The CDR3 is 12 amino acids. The CDR3 loop is CASSPDKYEAFF. The CDR3 DNA reads TGTGCCAGCAGCCCCGACAAGTATGAAGCTTTCTTT.

The gene calls are TRBV13 and TRBJ1-1; the D gene is possibly TRBD1 (5 bases). The germline V and J ends were trimmed by 1 base and 4 bases, with 13 bases remaining between them. The CDR3 spans 15 residues. The germline V gene encodes CDR1 PRHDT and CDR2 FYEKMQ (reference sequence). CDR3: CASSLAGGSGTEAFF. DNA for the CDR3: TGTGCCAGCAGCTTAGCCGGGGGGTCGGGCACTGAAGCTTTCTTT. Filled out from reference TRBV13 and TRBJ1-1, the complete variable domain reads AAGVIQSPRHLIKEKRETATLKCYPIPRHDTVYWYQQGPGQDPQFLISFYEKMQSDKGSIPDRFSAQQFSDYHSELNMSSLELGDSALYFCASSLAGGSGTEAFFGQGTRLTVV.

This clone was counted between two and nine times. This chain joins TRBV19 and TRBJ2-1; 9 bases are shared with TRBD2. Trimming took 6 bases from V and 7 from J; bases not matched to a gene: 10. Germline-derived CDR1 and CDR2 are LNHDA and SQIVND (reference sequence). This CDR3 is 15 amino acids long. The CDR3 DNA reads TGTGCCAGTAGATTCAGCGGGGGGAGGAGAAATGAGCAGTTCTTC. Amino acid sequence: CASRFSGGRRNEQFF. The complete variable domain, with remaining parts taken from reference TRBV19 and TRBJ2-1, reads DGGITQSPKYLFRKEGQNVTLSCEQNLNHDAMYWYRQDPGQGLRLIYYSQIVNDFQKGDIAEGYSVSREKKESFPLTVTSAQKNPTAFYLCASRFSGGRRNEQFFGPGTRLTVL.

The chain employs TRBV7-8 and TRBJ2-7, with a weak D call TRBD2 (5 bases). Trimming took off 3 bases at V and 6 bases at J, with 12 bases between the two ends. Looked up from germline, CDR1 is SGHVS and CDR2 is FQNEAQ. The CDR3 runs 13 residues. CDR3 DNA: TGTGCCAGCAGCTTTAGCGAGAATCGCGAGCAGTACTTC. Its translation is CASSFSENREQYF.

The chain has TRBV7-2 and TRBJ2-1; 7 positions match TRBD2. This CDR3 is 15 amino acids long. Germline-derived CDR1 and CDR2 are SGHTA and FQGNSA. With 5 bases clipped from V and 6 bases from J, the junction kept 10 bases outside the gene matches. CDR3 residues: CASSPSWTRANEQFF. The DNA of the CDR3 is TGTGCCAGCAGCCCCTCTTGGACTAGGGCCAATGAGCAGTTCTTC. The full variable domain, its missing parts supplied by reference TRBV7-2 and TRBJ2-1, is GAGVSQSPSNKVTEKGKDVELRCDPISGHTALYWYRQSLGQGLEFLIYFQGNSAPDKSGLPSDRFSAERTGGSVSTLTIQRTQQEDSAVYLCASSPSWTRANEQFFGPGTRLTVL.

This chain joins TRBV27 and TRBJ2-1, with a tentative D call TRBD2 (7 bases). The CDR3 totals 16 residues. The germline gives CDR1 MNHEY, CDR2 SMNVEV (reference sequence). The V end lost 0 bases, the J end lost 3 bases, and 12 bases lay between the germline ends. This chain's CDR3 is CASSLSWGGGYNEQFF. DNA of the CDR3: TGTGCCAGCAGTTTATCGTGGGGAGGGGGCTACAATGAGCAGTTCTTC.

The chain has TRBV28 and TRBJ1-6; unclear D gene. With 2 bases removed from V and 14 bases from J, the gap between germline ends came to 7 bases. There are 11 residues in the CDR3. Germline loops: CDR1 MDHEN, CDR2 SYDVKM. The CDR3 sequence is CASSLSTTLHF. DNA of the CDR3: TGTGCCAGCAGTTTAAGCACGACCCTCCACTTT.

This clone was detected only a few times. The chain recombines TRBV19 with TRBJ1-1; 8 positions match TRBD1. V dropped 7 bases and J dropped 1; count of bases not matched to a gene: 8. The CDR3 has 15 amino acids. Per the germline V gene, CDR1 is LNHDA and CDR2 is SQIVND (reference sequence). The CDR3 sequence is CASKDLRGRNTEAFF. The CDR3 coding sequence is TGTGCCAGTAAGGACCTCAGGGGGCGGAACACTGAAGCTTTCTTT.

This chain uses TRBV6-5 with TRBJ2-1; D is perhaps TRBD2 (6 bases). The CDR3 length is 11 residues. Trimming left V 5 bases short and J 11 bases short, with 10 bases between. Germline assignment: CDR1 MNHEY and CDR2 SVGAGI. DNA for the CDR3: TGTGCCAGCAGTAGGGGACTTCAGCAGTTCTTC. Encoded protein: CASSRGLQQFF.

Only one count was recorded for this clone. V is TRBV19 and J is TRBJ2-1, with 9 bases that match TRBD1. CDR1 and CDR2 from the germline V gene are LNHDA and SQIVND (reference sequence). V gave up 5 bases and J gave up 2 bases; unmatched junction bases: 13. The CDR3 covers 18 residues. The CDR3 DNA follows: TGTGCCAGTAGTTCCGGGACAGGGTACAGACGCACCTACAATGAGCAGTTCTTC. It is translated as CASSSGTGYRRTYNEQFF.

CDR3 protein: CASSFGLGETQYF. CDR3 in DNA: TGTGCCAGCAGTTTCGGGTTGGGTGAGACCCAGTACTTC. The chain has TRBV28 and TRBJ2-5, with unresolved D. V dropped 3 bases and J dropped 5 bases, with 10 bases sitting between them. Germline V gene data show CDR1 as MDHEN and CDR2 as SYDVKM. The CDR3 spans 13 residues.

This CDR3 is CASHGYNEQFF. In DNA, the CDR3 is TGTGCCAGCCACGGGTACAATGAGCAGTTCTTC. The chain has TRBV5-4 and TRBJ2-1; D gene ambiguous. The germline V gene encodes CDR1 SGHNT and CDR2 YYREEE (reference sequence). V was cut by 7 bases and J by 4 bases, with 6 bases left in between. The CDR3 runs 11 residues.

CDR3 sequence (DNA): TGTGCCAGCAGCTCACCGGGACAGGGTCTCTCCTACGAGCAGTACTTC. It translates to CASSSPGQGLSYEQYF. This chain links TRBV7-9 with TRBJ2-7, with 9 positions matching TRBD1. V lost 4 bases, J lost 0 bases, and 7 bases stayed unmatched. CDR3 length: 16 residues. Germline CDR1 SEHNR, CDR2 FQNEAQ (reference sequence).

This clone was detected only a few times. The rearrangement joins TRBV5-1 to TRBJ2-2, with 7 bases matching TRBD1. CDR1 and CDR2 (germline): SGHRS, YFSETQ. CDR3 size: 13 residues. V shed 5 bases and J 3 bases; nucleotides not matched to a gene: 1. The CDR3 loop is CASRQGDTGELFF. The DNA for the CDR3 is TGCGCCAGCAGGCAGGGGGACACCGGGGAGCTGTTTTTT.

The chain uses TRBV6-4 and TRBJ2-1; 10 nucleotides agree with TRBD2. In germline, CDR1 is MRHNA, CDR2 SNTAGT. V lost 6 bases and J lost 1; bases outside the gene matches: 3. This CDR3 region has 15 residues. The CDR3 spells CASSVAGGSYNEQFF. DNA for the CDR3: TGTGCCAGCAGCGTAGCGGGGGGATCCTACAATGAGCAGTTCTTC.

The chain employs TRBV19 and TRBJ2-5; D is perhaps TRBD1 (7 bases). The ends were cut back, 5 bases at V and 5 bases at J, with 18 bases in the middle. Germline CDR1 reads LNHDA; CDR2 reads SQIVND (reference sequence). The CDR3 is made up of 15 amino acids. CDR3 in amino acids: CASSGAGGWLETQYF. In DNA, the CDR3 is TGTGCCAGTAGTGGGGCAGGGGGGTGGCTGGAGACCCAGTACTTC.